The 10 T cell receptor beta chains in this list originate from one sample, sequenced in a study of yellow fever vaccine responses in identical twins. MiXCR was run by TCRdb on the RT-PCR reads, yielding one entry per CDR3 protein. The data show about 6,400 distinct CDR3 sequences, roughly 84% seen once. The sample was T cells from blood (PBMCs), unsorted or a sorted subset (not recorded which), taken before or after yellow fever vaccination (not recorded which). Receptors were obtained from a woman younger than 35 who received the yellow fever vaccine.

The chain combines TRBV9 with TRBJ2-1, with D maybe TRBD1 (5 bases). The CDR3 runs to 13 residues. Germline CDR1 and CDR2: SGDLS and YYNGEE. Trimming stripped 0 bases from V and 9 bases from J, with 10 bases between. The CDR3 spells CASSVGQRIEQFF. DNA for the CDR3: TGTGCCAGCAGCGTAGGACAGAGGATTGAGCAGTTCTTC. Complete variable domain (other parts from reference TRBV9 and TRBJ2-1): DSGVTQTPKHLITATGQRVTLRCSPRSGDLSVYWYQQSLDQGLQFLIQYYNGEERAKGNILERFSAQQFPDLHSELNLSSLELGDSALYFCASSVGQRIEQFFGPGTRLTVL.

The CDR3 spells CASSAPGGKSQETQYF. As DNA, the CDR3 is TGTGCCAGCAGCGCTCCAGGGGGCAAGAGCCAAGAGACCCAGTACTTC. This rearrangement joins TRBV9 to TRBJ2-5; TRBD1 matches at 8 bases. Germline V CDR1 and CDR2: SGDLS, YYNGEE. This CDR3 is 16 amino acids long. Trimming at V came to 3 bases and at J to 1 base, leaving 8 bases not matched to a gene.

V is TRBV29-1 and J is TRBJ2-7, with TRBD1 matching over 9 bases. Unmatched junction bases numbered 7, after V lost 6 bases and J lost 4 bases. The CDR3 length is 13 residues. Germline V lookup: CDR1 SQVTM, CDR2 ANQGSEA. The CDR3 spells CSVAAGQGYEQYF. CDR3 DNA sequence: TGCAGCGTCGCCGCGGGACAGGGATACGAGCAGTACTTC.

The chain couples TRBV11-1 to TRBJ2-1, with D perhaps matching TRBD1 (6 bases). CDR3 size: 11 residues. Trimming took 4 bases from V and 13 from J, leaving 11 bases between them. Germline CDR1 SGHAT, CDR2 FQDESV (reference sequence). The CDR3 is CASSSRGYQFF. CDR3 bases: TGTGCCAGCAGCTCCAGGGGTTATCAGTTCTTC.

This clonotype appeared a few times. The gene calls are TRBV11-1 and TRBJ1-5; D ambiguous. CDR3 length: 14 residues. Trimming shortened V by 5 bases and J by 2 bases, and 10 bases separated the two germline ends. Germline V gene sequence: CDR1 SGHAT, CDR2 FQDESV (reference sequence). CDR3 sequence: CASSPDTGNQPQHF. The CDR3 nucleotides read TGTGCCAGCAGCCCCGACACCGGCAATCAGCCCCAGCATTTT. Using reference TRBV11-1 and TRBJ1-5 for the parts outside the CDR3, the full variable domain is EAEVAQSPRYKITEKSQAVAFWCDPISGHATLYWYRQILGQGPELLVQFQDESVVDDSQLPKDRFSAERLKGVDSTLKIQPAELGDSAMYLCASSPDTGNQPQHFGDGTRLSIL.

The V gene is TRBV29-1, the J gene TRBJ2-3; weak D call: TRBD1 (5 bases). The germline CDR1 and CDR2 sequences are SQVTM and ANQGSEA. The V and J ends lost 5 bases and 2 bases respectively, with 23 bases between them. The CDR3 is 17 amino acids. CDR3 loop: CSVPEIRGPEITDTQYF. The DNA for the CDR3 is TGCAGCGTTCCTGAGATTAGGGGCCCGGAGATCACAGATACGCAGTATTTT.

The chain couples TRBV5-1 to TRBJ2-7; 9 bases are a match to TRBD1. V gave up 0 bases and J gave up 5 bases; unmatched junction bases: 3. CDR1 SGHRS and CDR2 YFSETQ come from the germline V gene. The CDR3 totals 14 residues. The CDR3 here is CASSLGQGDHEQYF. As DNA, the CDR3 is TGCGCCAGCAGCTTGGGACAGGGGGACCACGAGCAGTACTTC.

The chain recombines TRBV4-1 with TRBJ2-7; D unresolved. V lost 1 base and J 6 bases, leaving 10 bases between the germline ends. The CDR3 sequence is 13 residues long. Germline V lookup: CDR1 MGHRA, CDR2 YSYEKL. The CDR3 is CASSQVAETEQYF. DNA for the CDR3: TGCGCCAGCAGCCAAGTGGCGGAGACCGAGCAGTACTTC.

This clonotype was picked up one time. The V call is TRBV27, the J call TRBJ2-7; 11 nucleotides match TRBD2. The CDR3 is made up of 15 amino acids. Per the germline V gene, CDR1 is MNHEY and CDR2 is SMNVEV (reference sequence). J lost 2 bases, V lost 6 bases, and 6 bases had no gene match. Here the CDR3 DNA reads TGTGCCAGCAGCGATTTAGCGGGAGGGCCCTACGAGCAGTACTTC. Translating gives CASSDLAGGPYEQYF.

The V and J genes are TRBV7-8 and TRBJ2-3; D remains ambiguous. V lost 4 bases and J 3 bases, leaving 11 bases between the germline ends. Looked up from germline, CDR1 is SGHVS and CDR2 is FQNEAQ. The CDR3 sequence is 14 residues long. This chain's CDR3 is CASSSYAGTDTQYF. The CDR3 DNA follows: TGTGCCAGCAGCTCCTATGCCGGGACAGATACGCAGTATTTT.